This T cell receptor (beta chain) was sequenced in a study of blood T cell repertoires in COVID-19. The overall study: Sites across the United States, Italy and Spain contributed samples from acute and convalescent COVID-19.

The data were produced by immunoSEQ multiplex PCR, yet TCRdb's version contains in-frame clones alone and is incomplete. The data contain about 120,000 clones, 78% of them singletons. V lost 3 bases to trimming and J lost 2 bases; unmatched junction nucleotides: 14. CDR1 and CDR2 (germline): LGHDT, YNNKEL (reference sequence). This CDR3 has 19 amino acids. This receptor was obtained from a man aged 65-85 years with acute or convalescent COVID-19. This chain links TRBV3-1 (or the pseudogene TRBV3-2) with TRBJ1-2, with 11 nucleotides matching TRBD1. Sequenced input: peripheral blood. The CDR3 DNA sequence: TGTGCCAGCAGCCATCCTCTTTGGGGACAGGGGGTGAAGAACTATGGCTACACCTTC. Translating it yields CASSHPLWGQGVKNYGYTF.